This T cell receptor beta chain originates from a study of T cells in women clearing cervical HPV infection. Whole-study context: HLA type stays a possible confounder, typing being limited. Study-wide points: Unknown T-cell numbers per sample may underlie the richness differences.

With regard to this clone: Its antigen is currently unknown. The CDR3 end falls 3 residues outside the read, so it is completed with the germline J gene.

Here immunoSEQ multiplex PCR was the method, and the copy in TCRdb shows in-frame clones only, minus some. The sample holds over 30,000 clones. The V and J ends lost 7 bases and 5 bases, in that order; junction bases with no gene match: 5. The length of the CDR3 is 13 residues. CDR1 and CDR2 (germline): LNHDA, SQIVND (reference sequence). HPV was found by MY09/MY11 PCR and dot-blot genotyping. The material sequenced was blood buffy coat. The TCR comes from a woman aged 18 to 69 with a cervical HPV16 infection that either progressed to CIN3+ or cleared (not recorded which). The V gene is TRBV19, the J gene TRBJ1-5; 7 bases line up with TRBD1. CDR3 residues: CASNGRGYQPQHF. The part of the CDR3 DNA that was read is TGTGCCAGTAACGGCAGGGGGTATCAGCCC.